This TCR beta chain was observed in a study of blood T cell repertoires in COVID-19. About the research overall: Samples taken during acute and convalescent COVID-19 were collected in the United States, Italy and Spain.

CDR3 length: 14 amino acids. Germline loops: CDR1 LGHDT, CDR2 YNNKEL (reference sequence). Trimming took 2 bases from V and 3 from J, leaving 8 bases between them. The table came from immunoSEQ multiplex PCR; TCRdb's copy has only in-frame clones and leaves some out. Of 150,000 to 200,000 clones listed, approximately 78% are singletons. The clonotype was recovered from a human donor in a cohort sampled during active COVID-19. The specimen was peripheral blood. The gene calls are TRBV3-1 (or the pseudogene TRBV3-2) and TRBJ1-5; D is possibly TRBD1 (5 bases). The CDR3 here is CASSQSGFNQPQHF. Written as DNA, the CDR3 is TGTGCCAGCAGCCAATCAGGGTTCAATCAGCCCCAGCATTTT.